This is a list of T cell receptor beta chains from one sample in a study of PD-1 blockade in classical Hodgkin lymphoma. Only in-frame clones appear in the TCRdb table, and some are missing; sequencing was by immunoSEQ multiplex PCR. The top ten clones hold 9.7% of a sample with tens of thousands of clones, more than 75% of them seen once. Material: peripheral blood mononuclear cells (PBMCs), obtained at baseline. These receptors were obtained from a human donor with classical Hodgkin lymphoma. Each CDR3 is given with its conserved first and last residue. Fields, in order: clone size, D gene, V gene, J gene, CDR3 protein, CDR3 DNA. A D gene is named only where the DNA matches it firmly. The size of a clone is reported for some rows only, either as once, few or many, or as a class for expanded clones.

clone size: NA
D gene: NA
V gene: TRBV4-1
J gene: TRBJ2-7
CDR3 protein: CASSQARDGYEQYF
CDR3 DNA: TGCGCCAGCAGCCAAGCCCGGGACGGCTACGAGCAGTACTTC

clone size: NA
D gene: NA
V gene: TRBV28
J gene: TRBJ1-6
CDR3 protein: CASSFSAMEDSSYNSPLHF
CDR3 DNA: TGTGCCAGCAGTTTTAGTGCTATGGAAGATAGCTCCTATAATTCACCCCTCCACTTT

clone size: NA
D gene: NA
V gene: TRBV7-9
J gene: TRBJ2-5
CDR3 protein: CASSLSRGHPLSRQETQYF
CDR3 DNA: TGTGCCAGCAGCTTATCCCGAGGGCACCCACTATCGCGGCAAGAGACCCAGTACTTC

clone size: NA
D gene: NA
V gene: TRBV28
J gene: TRBJ2-1
CDR3 protein: CASISPKRAPTYNEQFF
CDR3 DNA: TGTGCCAGCATCAGCCCCAAGCGGGCGCCTACCTACAATGAGCAGTTCTTC

clone size: NA
D gene: TRBD2
V gene: TRBV18
J gene: TRBJ2-7
CDR3 protein: CASSTSLAGGSEQYF
CDR3 DNA: TGTGCCAGCTCAACTTCCCTAGCGGGAGGGTCGGAGCAGTACTTC

clone size: NA
D gene: NA
V gene: TRBV5-5
J gene: TRBJ2-7
CDR3 protein: CASRVQGNTGEQYF
CDR3 DNA: TGTGCCAGCAGGGTCCAGGGCAACACCGGCGAGCAGTACTTC

clone size: NA
D gene: NA
V gene: TRBV27
J gene: TRBJ1-1
CDR3 protein: CASSLTTGQNTEAFF
CDR3 DNA: TGTGCCAGCAGTTTGACTACAGGGCAGAACACTGAAGCTTTCTTT

clone size: NA
D gene: TRBD2
V gene: TRBV4-1
J gene: TRBJ2-1
CDR3 protein: CASSQDALAGGLVYNEQFF
CDR3 DNA: TGCGCCAGCAGCCAAGATGCACTAGCGGGGGGGCTTGTGTACAATGAGCAGTTCTTC

clone size: few
D gene: NA
V gene: TRBV7-3
J gene: TRBJ2-7
CDR3 protein: CASSPTTGNEQYF
CDR3 DNA: TGTGCCAGCAGCCCAACCACAGGGAACGAGCAGTACTTC

clone size: NA
D gene: NA
V gene: TRBV5-1
J gene: TRBJ2-7
CDR3 protein: CASSLGEPPYEQYF
CDR3 DNA: TGCGCCAGCAGCTTGGGAGAACCCCCCTACGAGCAGTACTTC

clone size: NA
D gene: TRBD2
V gene: TRBV4-2
J gene: TRBJ2-5
CDR3 protein: CASSPGTSGQETQYF
CDR3 DNA: TGTGCCAGCAGCCCGGGGACTAGCGGCCAAGAGACCCAGTACTTC

clone size: NA
D gene: NA
V gene: TRBV28
J gene: TRBJ2-7
CDR3 protein: CASSLAGSNEQYF
CDR3 DNA: TGTGCCAGCAGTTTGGCGGGGTCCAACGAGCAGTACTTC

clone size: NA
D gene: NA
V gene: TRBV6-5
J gene: TRBJ2-2
CDR3 protein: CASRQGWTGELFF
CDR3 DNA: TGTGCCAGCAGGCAGGGGTGGACCGGGGAGCTGTTTTTT

clone size: NA
D gene: TRBD1
V gene: TRBV5-5
J gene: TRBJ2-7
CDR3 protein: CASSNVPDRLTYEQYF
CDR3 DNA: TGTGCCAGCAGCAATGTACCGGACAGGTTAACCTACGAGCAGTACTTC

clone size: NA
D gene: TRBD1
V gene: TRBV13
J gene: TRBJ1-2
CDR3 protein: CASSLGEGQPFSNYGYTF
CDR3 DNA: TGTGCCAGCAGCTTAGGGGAGGGACAGCCTTTTTCTAACTATGGCTACACCTTC

clone size: NA
D gene: NA
V gene: TRBV7-9
J gene: TRBJ1-4
CDR3 protein: CASSLGEGNEKLFF
CDR3 DNA: TGTGCCAGCAGCCTGGGTGAAGGTAATGAAAAACTGTTTTTT

clone size: NA
D gene: NA
V gene: TRBV18
J gene: TRBJ2-7
CDR3 protein: CASSRSENADSPYEQYF
CDR3 DNA: TGTGCCAGCTCACGTAGTGAGAACGCAGACAGCCCCTACGAGCAGTACTTC

clone size: NA
D gene: NA
V gene: TRBV18
J gene: TRBJ1-1
CDR3 protein: CASSQYGNTEAFF
CDR3 DNA: TGTGCCAGCTCGCAATACGGGAACACTGAAGCTTTCTTT

clone size: NA
D gene: NA
V gene: TRBV7-3
J gene: TRBJ2-1
CDR3 protein: CASSPRTRHEQFF
CDR3 DNA: TGTGCCAGCAGCCCCCGCACCCGACACGAGCAGTTCTTC

clone size: once
D gene: TRBD2
V gene: TRBV10-3
J gene: TRBJ2-1
CDR3 protein: CAIRKTSGGPYNEQFF
CDR3 DNA: TGTGCCATCAGAAAGACTAGCGGGGGGCCCTACAATGAGCAGTTCTTC

clone size: NA
D gene: NA
V gene: TRBV19
J gene: TRBJ2-3
CDR3 protein: CASSIGQSAPDTQYF
CDR3 DNA: TGTGCCAGTAGTATTGGACAGTCCGCTCCAGATACGCAGTATTTT

clone size: NA
D gene: TRBD1
V gene: TRBV7-8
J gene: TRBJ2-5
CDR3 protein: CASSLAGTGGETQYF
CDR3 DNA: TGTGCCAGCAGCTTAGCCGGGACAGGGGGAGAGACCCAGTACTTC

clone size: NA
D gene: TRBD2
V gene: TRBV28
J gene: TRBJ2-3
CDR3 protein: CASSSPGGAGTDTQYF
CDR3 DNA: TGTGCCAGCAGTTCCCCGGGGGGGGCCGGGACAGATACGCAGTATTTT

clone size: NA
D gene: NA
V gene: TRBV25-1
J gene: TRBJ2-7
CDR3 protein: CASSEYKHYEQYF
CDR3 DNA: TGTGCCAGCAGTGAATATAAGCATTACGAGCAGTACTTC

clone size: NA
D gene: NA
V gene: TRBV7-9
J gene: TRBJ2-7
CDR3 protein: CASSLRGNSQYEQYF
CDR3 DNA: TGTGCCAGCAGCTTAAGGGGGAATAGTCAATACGAGCAGTACTTC